Presented here are 28 T cell receptor beta chains from one specimen sequenced in a study of Ad26.COV2.S vaccination and SARS-CoV-2 variants. The assay was immunoSEQ multiplex PCR, and TCRdb's table has in-frame clones only and misses some. In the table there are over 400,000 clones, roughly nine tenths of which are singletons. The treatment here: around 19 received Ad26.COV2.S at low or high dose, single or two shots; about 5 received placebo; per-sample allocation not given. Day 63 after the first injection of vaccine or placebo was the sampling time. The sample here was peripheral blood, taken in a trial of Ad26.COV2.S vaccine versus placebo. The receptors originated from a person aged 18-60 years who received the Ad26.COV2.S COVID-19 vaccine or a placebo.

J is TRBJ1-6 and V is TRBV15; unclear D gene. CDR3 length: 16 residues. Germline lookup yields CDR1 LNHNV and CDR2 YYDKDF (reference sequence). Trimming cost V 1 base and J 7 bases, with 14 bases left between them. CDR3 sequence: CATSRAVMKANSPLHF. CDR3 nucleotides: TGTGCCACCAGCAGAGCAGTGATGAAAGCCAATTCACCCCTCCACTTT.

V gene TRBV4-2 combines with J gene TRBJ1-4; D ambiguous. The V gene lost 0 bases and the J gene lost 8 bases, with 7 bases spanning the gap. The CDR3 has 13 amino acids. CDR1 and CDR2 (germline): LGHNA, YNFKEQ. The CDR3 region is CASSQEWEEKLFF. CDR3 sequence (DNA): TGTGCCAGCAGCCAAGAATGGGAGGAAAAACTGTTTTTT.

V gene TRBV4-1 combines with J gene TRBJ2-3; maybe TRBD2 (6 bases). V was clipped by 4 bases and J by 2 bases, with 10 bases between them. The germline gives CDR1 MGHRA, CDR2 YSYEKL. This CDR3 is built from 14 residues. The CDR3: CASSPSVPTDTQYF. CDR3 DNA sequence: TGCGCCAGCAGCCCTAGCGTCCCCACAGATACGCAGTATTTT.

V usage is TRBV6-5 and J usage is TRBJ1-2, with TRBD1 as a possible D gene (5 bases). CDR3 length: 13 residues. V shed 10 bases and J shed 0 bases, with 12 bases lying between them. Germline V gene sequence: CDR1 MNHEY, CDR2 SVGAGI. This CDR3 is CATGTPPNYGYTF. CDR3 DNA sequence: TGTGCCACTGGGACGCCTCCTAACTATGGCTACACCTTC.

To note about this clone: One end of the junction does not line up with germline, which may come from a read error. The rearrangement links TRBV5-5 to TRBJ2-1, with D perhaps TRBD2 (6 bases). This CDR3 has 17 residues. Germline CDR1 reads SGHKS; CDR2 reads YYEKEE (reference sequence). Written as DNA, the CDR3 is TGTGCCAGCAGCTTGTGGGCGGGGTATAGCTCCTACAATGGGCAGTTCTTC. Translated: CASSLWAGYSSYNGQFF.

In the case of this clone: The same CDR3 is also encoded by other DNA sequences in this sample. V and J are TRBV2 and TRBJ2-3; no reliable D call. This CDR3 contains 12 residues. Looked up from germline, CDR1 is SNHLY and CDR2 is FYNNEI. The V gene lost 4 bases and the J gene lost 0 bases, with 2 bases spanning the gap. CDR3 nucleotides: TGTGCCAGCAGTGCGAGCACAGATACGCAGTATTTT. It specifies CASSASTDTQYF.

This clone occurred once. The rearrangement uses TRBV2 and TRBJ1-5, with D maybe TRBD1 (5 bases). Trimming pared 6 bases from V and 11 bases from J, leaving 23 bases between. This CDR3 contains 15 residues. The germline gives CDR1 SNHLY, CDR2 FYNNEI. CDR3 coding DNA: TGTGCCAGCAGCAGGGACGTAGTTCCTTCCGAGGCCCAGCATTTT. Encoded protein: CASSRDVVPSEAQHF.

The chain is built from TRBV5-1 and TRBJ1-1, with a possible D match to TRBD1 (6 bases). Germline CDR1 reads SGHRS; CDR2 reads YFSETQ. V was clipped by 5 bases and J by 3 bases, with 14 bases between them. This CDR3 has 14 amino acids. CDR3 DNA: TGCGCCAGCAGTCAACGGGGGGCGCACACTGAAGCTTTCTTT. Amino acid sequence: CASSQRGAHTEAFF.

This chain connects TRBV5-1 to TRBJ2-2; D unresolved. Trimming took 1 base from V and 1 from J, leaving 11 bases between them. The CDR3 consists of 16 residues. CDR1 SGHRS and CDR2 YFSETQ come from the germline V gene. CDR3 loop: CASSLFSRQNTGELFF. In nucleotides, the CDR3 is TGCGCCAGCAGCTTGTTCTCCCGACAGAACACCGGGGAGCTGTTTTTT.

This clone was seen only once. V gene TRBV23-1 combines with J gene TRBJ2-7; D call uncertain. TRBV23-1 is annotated as an ORF whose role is uncertain. CDR3 length: 10 amino acids. V was shortened by 3 bases and J by 6 bases, with 3 bases between the two germline ends. CDR3 region: CASSHCEQYV. The CDR3 coding sequence is TGCGCCAGCAGTCACTGCGAGCAGTACGTC.

V and J are TRBV5-8 and TRBJ1-4, with no clear D. Germline V gene lookup returns CDR1 SGHTS and CDR2 YDEGEE. CDR3 length: 15 residues. Trimming left V 0 bases short and J 4 bases short, with 10 bases between. The CDR3: CASSLVRGYNEKLFF. The CDR3 bases are TGTGCCAGCAGCTTGGTTCGGGGTTATAATGAAAAACTGTTTTTT.

This clone was counted once. The J gene is TRBJ1-2, the V gene TRBV28, with a tentative D call TRBD1 (5 bases). V gave up 8 bases and J gave up 3 bases, with 19 bases separating them. Germline CDR1 and CDR2: MDHEN and SYDVKM. The CDR3 has 15 residues. CDR3 coding DNA: TGTGCCAGCTACTCGACAGACCCTGTTGACTATGGCTACACCTTC. This gives the protein CASYSTDPVDYGYTF.

This clone was recorded only once. V gene TRBV5-4 combines with J gene TRBJ2-5, with 7 bases aligning to TRBD1. This CDR3 spans 14 amino acids. CDR1 is SGHNT, CDR2 YYREEE, per germline (reference sequence). With 4 bases clipped from V and 3 bases from J, the junction kept 6 bases outside the gene matches. As DNA, the CDR3 is TGTGCCAGCAGCCCCGGGACAGCTGAAGAGACCCAGTACTTC. Translation gives CASSPGTAEETQYF.

Only one count was recorded for this clone. The chain joins TRBV13 to TRBJ2-1, with 11 bases matching TRBD2. The CDR3 is 20 residues long. The trim removed 5 bases at V and 2 bases at J, leaving 17 bases unmatched. Germline values: CDR1 PRHDT, CDR2 FYEKMQ (reference sequence). The CDR3 here is CASSLRLAGGPPATYNEQFF. For the CDR3, the DNA is TGTGCCAGCAGCCTCCGCTTAGCGGGAGGGCCCCCTGCGACCTACAATGAGCAGTTCTTC.

V gene TRBV4-2 combines with J gene TRBJ2-5, with D possibly TRBD2 on 5 matching bases. CDR3 size: 16 residues. Germline V gene sequence: CDR1 LGHNA, CDR2 YNFKEQ. With 4 bases removed from V and 0 bases from J, the gap between germline ends came to 15 bases. CDR3: CASSRGMGDHQETQYF. CDR3 nucleotide sequence: TGTGCCAGCAGCCGAGGTATGGGAGACCACCAAGAGACCCAGTACTTC.

This clone was found once. Additional DNA sequences in this sample encode the identical CDR3. In DNA form, the CDR3 reads TGTGCCAGCAGCCAAGTCCTCCAAGAGACCCAGTACTTC. It translates to CASSQVLQETQYF. This chain links TRBV4-2 with TRBJ2-5; no reliable D call. CDR3 length equals 13 residues. Germline CDR1 LGHNA, CDR2 YNFKEQ. V was clipped by 1 base and J by 1 base, with 4 bases between them.

Notes on this clone: At the DNA level, this CDR3 is encoded by other sequences in the same sample as well. V gene TRBV12-3 or TRBV12-4 combines with J gene TRBJ2-3, with no clear D. Trimming pared 2 bases from V and 3 bases from J, leaving 6 bases between. This CDR3 has 13 residues. The CDR3 nucleotides read TGTGCCAGCAGTTTACTTAGTACAGATACGCAGTATTTT. The encoded protein is CASSLLSTDTQYF.

The chain uses TRBV14 and TRBJ1-2; D gene ambiguous. CDR1 is SGHDN, CDR2 FVKESK, per germline. The CDR3 runs to 16 residues. V was shortened by 0 bases and J by 3 bases, with 14 bases between the two germline ends. The CDR3 DNA reads as TGTGCCAGCAGCCAAGATGGGCAGGCCTTGCACTATGGCTACACCTTC. This gives the protein CASSQDGQALHYGYTF.

The rearrangement links TRBV30 to TRBJ2-7, with 10 positions matching TRBD2. V shed 3 bases and J 3 bases; nucleotides not matched to a gene: 8. CDR3 length: 15 amino acids. The germline CDR1 and CDR2 sequences are GTSNPN and SVGIG (reference sequence). The CDR3 reads CAWRQAGGPVYEQYV. The CDR3 coding sequence is TGTGCCTGGAGGCAAGCGGGAGGGCCGGTCTACGAGCAGTACGTC.

CDR3 DNA sequence: TGTGCCAGCAGCCCCTCTGTGGCCAGGGGGTGGGAGCAGTACTTC. Encoded protein: CASSPSVARGWEQYF. V is TRBV5-4 and J is TRBJ2-7; TRBD1 matches at 7 bases. Germline CDR1 is SGHNT and CDR2 is YYREEE (reference sequence). CDR3 length: 15 amino acids. V was pared by 4 bases and J by 7 bases, with 14 bases of the junction left unmatched.

The V call is TRBV2, the J call TRBJ2-2; D not certain. V dropped 3 bases and J dropped 6 bases, with 5 bases sitting between them. Looked up from germline, CDR1 is SNHLY and CDR2 is FYNNEI. The CDR3 is 12 residues long. CDR3 in amino acids: CASSDDSGELFF. In DNA, the CDR3 is TGTGCCAGCAGTGATGACTCCGGGGAGCTGTTTTTT.

The rearrangement uses TRBV7-6 and TRBJ2-3; 10 bases line up with TRBD2. With 4 bases clipped from V and 15 bases from J, the junction kept 10 bases outside the gene matches. Germline V gene data show CDR1 as SGHVS and CDR2 as FNYEAQ. The CDR3 runs to 13 residues. DNA for the CDR3: TGTGCCAGCAGCTCAACTAGCGGGACCAGTCAATATTTT. Translating gives CASSSTSGTSQYF.

CDR3 DNA sequence: TGTGCCAGCAGCCCGCACATACAGAGCTACGAGCAGTACTTC. It specifies CASSPHIQSYEQYF. The rearrangement links TRBV7-9 to TRBJ2-7; D is undetermined. Germline V gene sequence: CDR1 SEHNR, CDR2 FQNEAQ (reference sequence). The germline V and J ends were trimmed by 5 bases and 3 bases, with 14 bases remaining between them. The CDR3 contains 14 residues.

This clone has only a few counts. V is TRBV2 and J is TRBJ2-5; D is uncertain. Germline V gene sequence: CDR1 SNHLY, CDR2 FYNNEI. The ends were cut back, 2 bases at V and 5 bases at J, with 9 bases in the middle. The CDR3 runs 13 residues. CDR3 DNA: TGTGCCAGCAGTGAAATTAGGTCCGAGACCCAGTACTTC. It codes for CASSEIRSETQYF.

This clone was found once. The chain has TRBV7-8 and TRBJ2-3; the D gene is possibly TRBD2 (5 bases). Trimming removed 5 bases at V and 3 bases at J, with 18 bases between. Germline CDR1 is SGHVS and CDR2 is FQNEAQ. The length of the CDR3 is 16 residues. CDR3 in DNA: TGTGCCAGCAGCCCGTTTCGAGGGATGGGAACAGATACGCAGTATTTT. Its translation: CASSPFRGMGTDTQYF.

This chain joins TRBV10-3 and TRBJ1-2, with a tentative D call TRBD1 (6 bases). Trimming took 0 bases from V and 5 from J, leaving 13 bases between them. Germline CDR1 is ENHRY and CDR2 is SYGVKD. The CDR3 is 15 amino acids. The CDR3 here is CAISESAGTPYGYTF. In nucleotides, the CDR3 is TGTGCCATCAGTGAGTCGGCCGGGACACCTTATGGCTACACCTTC.

A few counts support this clone. This rearrangement joins TRBV7-2 to TRBJ1-5; possible D gene TRBD1, 6 bases. Germline loops: CDR1 SGHTA, CDR2 FQGNSA. V dropped 4 bases and J dropped 0 bases, with 16 bases sitting between them. The CDR3 length is 17 residues. CDR3 residues: CASSSWGAPHSNQPQHF. The CDR3 region has the DNA TGTGCCAGCAGCTCCTGGGGGGCCCCTCATAGCAATCAGCCCCAGCATTTT. The variable domain in full, with the rest retrieved from reference TRBV7-2 and TRBJ1-5, is GAGVSQSPSNKVTEKGKDVELRCDPISGHTALYWYRQSLGQGLEFLIYFQGNSAPDKSGLPSDRFSAERTGGSVSTLTIQRTQQEDSAVYLCASSSWGAPHSNQPQHFGDGTRLSIL.

The genes are TRBV6-1 and TRBJ1-4; D unresolved. This CDR3 has 16 residues. V lost 2 bases and J 3 bases, leaving 13 bases between the germline ends. Germline V CDR1 and CDR2: MNHNS, SASEGT. The CDR3 coding sequence is TGTGCCAGCAGTGAATCGCTCCGGGCAGCTAATGAAAAACTGTTTTTT. Its protein product is CASSESLRAANEKLFF.